This TCR beta chain was captured in a study of OX40 agonist ivuxolimab in advanced cancers. Using immunoSEQ multiplex PCR, the repertoire was profiled, and TCRdb retains in-frame clones only, with some absent. Of about 110,000 clones listed, approximately 89% are singletons. Overall study results and limits: Clonal expansion was seen in CD4+ and CD8+ blood T cells by week 6 at 0.1 to 3.0 mg/kg. Certain nonresponders likewise exhibited a low normalized T-cell clonal expansion.

Trimming stripped 0 bases from V and 5 bases from J, with 11 bases between. The length of the CDR3 is 14 residues. Germline V gene lookup returns CDR1 LGHNA and CDR2 YNFKEQ. As for this clone: The antigen is undetermined.

At cycle 4 day 1, cycle 7 day 1, and baseline, blood was sampled. Sample: CD4+ or CD8+ T cells sorted from blood, taken in a trial of the OX40 agonist ivuxolimab. The V gene is TRBV4-2, the J gene TRBJ2-7, with D unresolved. This TCR was sampled from an adult with an advanced solid tumor such as melanoma, head and neck, liver or kidney cancer. The CDR3 nucleotides read TGTGCCAGCAGCCAAGAGCTAGGGTACAACGAGCAGTACTTC. Amino acids: CASSQELGYNEQYF.